This TCR beta chain came from a study of molecular identifiers for immune sequencing clone quantification. Previously described methods with listed TCR primers produced the bulk TCR libraries. MiXCR, applied by TCRdb to the PCR reads, yields one record per CDR3 protein. The sample includes about 630,000 distinct CDR3 sequences, around 25% of them seen just once. Points from the study as a whole: Beyond 20 RNA copies, clones held over 99% of effector molecules, compared with under 1% in naive cells. Barcode-sharing identical TCR molecules could underestimate highly expanded clone sizes.

A remark on this clonotype: Its antigen is unidentified.

J gave up 7 bases and V 3 bases, and 5 bases lay outside the gene matches. CDR3 length: 14 residues. Germline CDR1 reads LGHNA; CDR2 reads YSLEER. Sequenced sample: naive CD8+ T cells from blood, with Jurkat cell RNA spiked in. Regarding subset: FACS-sorted CD8+CD4-CCR7+CD45RA+ naive T cells. The chain joins TRBV4-3 to TRBJ2-1; 8 bases fit TRBD1. This receptor was identified in a human donor in good health. Some libraries in this study had Jurkat cell RNA spiked in. The CDR3 nucleotides are TGCGCCAGCAGCCATGGGACAGGAGGAAATGAGCAGTTCTTC. Protein sequence: CASSHGTGGNEQFF.